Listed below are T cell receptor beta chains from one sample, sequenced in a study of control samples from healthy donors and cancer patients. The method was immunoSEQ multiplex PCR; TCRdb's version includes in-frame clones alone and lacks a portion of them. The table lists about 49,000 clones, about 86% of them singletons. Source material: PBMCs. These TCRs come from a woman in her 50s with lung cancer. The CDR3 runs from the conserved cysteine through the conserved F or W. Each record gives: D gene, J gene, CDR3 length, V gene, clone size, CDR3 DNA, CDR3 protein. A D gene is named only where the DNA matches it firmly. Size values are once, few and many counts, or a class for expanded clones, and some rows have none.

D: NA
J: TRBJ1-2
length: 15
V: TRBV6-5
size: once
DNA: TGTGCCAGCAGTTACTCTGCGGCAGATAACTATGGCTACACCTTC
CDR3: CASSYSAADNYGYTF

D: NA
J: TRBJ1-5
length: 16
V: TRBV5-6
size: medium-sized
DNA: TGTGCCAGCAGCTTGTTTAGGGACCCTAGCAATCAGCCCCAGCATTTT
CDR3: CASSLFRDPSNQPQHF

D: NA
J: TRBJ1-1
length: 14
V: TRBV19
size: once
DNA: TGTGCCAGTAGTTCCTCCAGGGACCACCGGTGGGCTTTCTTT
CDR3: CASSSSRDHRWAFF

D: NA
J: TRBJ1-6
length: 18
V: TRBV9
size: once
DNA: TGTGCCAGCAGCCGACCTCTTCCAGGGTGGGGGGATAATTCACCCCTCCACTTT
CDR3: CASSRPLPGWGDNSPLHF

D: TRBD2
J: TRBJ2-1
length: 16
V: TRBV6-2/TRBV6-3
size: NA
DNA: TGTGCCAGCAGTGATCCGGGACTAGCGGGGGGGAATGAGCAGTTCTTC
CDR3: CASSDPGLAGGNEQFF

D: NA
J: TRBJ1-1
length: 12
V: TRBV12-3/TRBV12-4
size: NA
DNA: TGTGCCAGCAGTTCCAGGGTGGCTGAAGCTTTCTTT
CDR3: CASSSRVAEAFF

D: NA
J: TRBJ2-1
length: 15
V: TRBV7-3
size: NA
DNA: TGTGCCAGCAGTGTAACTCCTAGCTCCTACAATGAGCAGTTCTTC
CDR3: CASSVTPSSYNEQFF

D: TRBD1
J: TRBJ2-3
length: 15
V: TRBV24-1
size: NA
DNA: TGTGCCACCAGTGATCAACGACAGGGTGGGTTAACGCAGTATTTT
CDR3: CATSDQRQGGLTQYF

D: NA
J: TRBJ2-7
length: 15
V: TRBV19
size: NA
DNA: TGTGCCAGTAGCGACAGGCACCCTATCTCCTACGAGCAGTACTTC
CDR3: CASSDRHPISYEQYF

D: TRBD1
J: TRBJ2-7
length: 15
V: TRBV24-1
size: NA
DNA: TGTGCCACCAGGCTAACAGGGGACGACCTTCACGAGCAGTACTTC
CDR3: CATRLTGDDLHEQYF

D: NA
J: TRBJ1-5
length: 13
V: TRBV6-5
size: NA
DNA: TGTGCCAGCAGTTACTCCATTCTCCAGCCCCAGCATTTT
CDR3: CASSYSILQPQHF

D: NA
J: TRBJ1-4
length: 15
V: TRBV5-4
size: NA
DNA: TGTGCCAGCAGCTTCGGGGTAGGCTCTAATGAAAAACTGTTTTTT
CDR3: CASSFGVGSNEKLFF

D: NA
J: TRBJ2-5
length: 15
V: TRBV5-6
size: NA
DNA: TGTGCCAGCAGCTTGGTGGACTCCGGAGTAGGGACCCAGTACTTC
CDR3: CASSLVDSGVGTQYF

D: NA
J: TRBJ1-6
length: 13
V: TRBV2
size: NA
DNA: TGTGCCAGCAGGGGGACTGGAATTTCACCCCTCCACTTT
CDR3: CASRGTGISPLHF

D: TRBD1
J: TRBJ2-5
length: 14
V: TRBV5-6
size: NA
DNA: TGTGCCAGCAGCGCCGACAGGGTTCAAGAGACCCAGTACTTC
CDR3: CASSADRVQETQYF

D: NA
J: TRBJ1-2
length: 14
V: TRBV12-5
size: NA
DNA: TGTGCTAGTGCCGACATCGGACAAACCTATGGCTACACCTTC
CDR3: CASADIGQTYGYTF

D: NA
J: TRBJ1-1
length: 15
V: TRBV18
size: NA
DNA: TGTGCCAGCTCACCAGAGGCCGGGGGAAACACTGAAGCTTTCTTT
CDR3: CASSPEAGGNTEAFF

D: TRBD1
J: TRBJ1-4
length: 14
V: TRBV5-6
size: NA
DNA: TGTGCCAGCAGCTTGGGCGGACAGGGCGAAAAACTGTTTTTT
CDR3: CASSLGGQGEKLFF